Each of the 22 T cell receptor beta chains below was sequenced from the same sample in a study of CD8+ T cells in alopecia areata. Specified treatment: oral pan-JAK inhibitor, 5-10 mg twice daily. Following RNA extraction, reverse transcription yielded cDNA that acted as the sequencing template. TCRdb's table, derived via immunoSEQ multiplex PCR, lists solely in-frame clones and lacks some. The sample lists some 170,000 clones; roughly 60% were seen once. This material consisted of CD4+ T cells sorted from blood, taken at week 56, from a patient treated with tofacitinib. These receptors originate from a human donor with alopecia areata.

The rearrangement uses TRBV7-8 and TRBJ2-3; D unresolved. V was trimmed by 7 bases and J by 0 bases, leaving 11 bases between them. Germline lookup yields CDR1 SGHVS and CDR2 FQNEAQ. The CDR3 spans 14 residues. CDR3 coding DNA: TGTGCCAGCACCCGGCGTACTAGCACAGATACGCAGTATTTT. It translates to CASTRRTSTDTQYF.

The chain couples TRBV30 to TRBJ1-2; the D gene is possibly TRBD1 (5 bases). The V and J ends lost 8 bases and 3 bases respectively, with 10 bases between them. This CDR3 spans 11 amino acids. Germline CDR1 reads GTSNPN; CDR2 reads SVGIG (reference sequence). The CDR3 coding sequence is TGTGCCAGGCAGGGTGACTATGGCTACACCTTC. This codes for CARQGDYGYTF.

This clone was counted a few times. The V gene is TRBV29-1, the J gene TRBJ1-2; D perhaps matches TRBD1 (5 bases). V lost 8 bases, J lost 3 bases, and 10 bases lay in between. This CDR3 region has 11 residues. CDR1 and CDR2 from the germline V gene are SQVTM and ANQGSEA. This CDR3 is CSTGDDYGYTF. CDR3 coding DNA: TGCAGCACCGGGGACGACTATGGCTACACCTTC.

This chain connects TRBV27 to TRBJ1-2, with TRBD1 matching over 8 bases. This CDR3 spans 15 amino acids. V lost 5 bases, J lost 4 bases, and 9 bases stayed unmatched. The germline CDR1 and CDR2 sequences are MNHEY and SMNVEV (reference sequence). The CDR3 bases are TGTGCCAGCAGTAAAGACAGGGGAGGGGTCTATGGCTACACCTTC. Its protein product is CASSKDRGGVYGYTF.

CDR3 DNA sequence: TGCGCCAGCAGCCAAAGCGGGGGGGCGTCCTACGAGCAGTACTTC. It encodes CASSQSGGASYEQYF. The J gene is TRBJ2-7, the V gene TRBV4-1; 10 bases fit TRBD2. This CDR3 contains 15 residues. CDR1 is MGHRA and CDR2 is YSYEKL in the germline V gene. Trimming took 2 bases from V and 1 from J; bases not matched to a gene: 2.

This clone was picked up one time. The CDR3 spells CASTTGFEAFF. In DNA form, the CDR3 reads TGTGCCAGCACTACAGGGTTTGAAGCTTTCTTT. This sequence joins TRBV6-1 and TRBJ1-1; D might be TRBD1 (6 bases). CDR1 is MNHNS, CDR2 SASEGT, per germline. CDR3 length equals 11 residues. V lost 7 bases and J lost 7, with 10 bases in between.

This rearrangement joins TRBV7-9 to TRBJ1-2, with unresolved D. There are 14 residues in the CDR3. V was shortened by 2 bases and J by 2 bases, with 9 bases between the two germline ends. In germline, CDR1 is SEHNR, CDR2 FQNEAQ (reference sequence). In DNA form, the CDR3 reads TGTGCCAGCAGCTTAATGTCCCAGAACTATGGCTACACCTTC. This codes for CASSLMSQNYGYTF.

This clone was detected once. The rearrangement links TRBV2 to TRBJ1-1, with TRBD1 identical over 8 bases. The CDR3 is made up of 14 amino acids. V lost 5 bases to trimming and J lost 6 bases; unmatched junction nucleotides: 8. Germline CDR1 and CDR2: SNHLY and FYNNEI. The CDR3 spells CASSQQGGVAEAFF. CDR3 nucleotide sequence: TGTGCCAGCAGTCAACAGGGGGGAGTTGCTGAAGCTTTCTTT. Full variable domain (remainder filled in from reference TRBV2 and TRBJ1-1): EPEVTQTPSHQVTQMGQEVILRCVPISNHLYFYWYRQILGQKVEFLVSFYNNEISEKSEIFDDQFSVERPDGSNFTLKIRSTKLEDSAMYFCASSQQGGVAEAFFGQGTRLTVV.

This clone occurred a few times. The CDR3 bases are TGTGCCAGCAGCCAAGAGACGGACCGCGGCTACACCTTC. This gives the protein CASSQETDRGYTF. This chain uses TRBV4-2 with TRBJ1-2; D unclear. The CDR3 contains 13 residues. The germline CDR1 and CDR2 sequences are LGHNA and YNFKEQ. V dropped 0 bases and J dropped 8 bases, with 10 bases sitting between them.

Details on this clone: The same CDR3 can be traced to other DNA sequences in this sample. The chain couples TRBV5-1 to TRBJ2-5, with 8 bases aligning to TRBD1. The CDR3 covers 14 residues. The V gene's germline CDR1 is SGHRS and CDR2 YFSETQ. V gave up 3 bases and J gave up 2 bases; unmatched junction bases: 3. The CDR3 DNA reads TGCGCCAGCAGCTCAGGGACAGGACAAGAGACCCAGTACTTC. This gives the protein CASSSGTGQETQYF. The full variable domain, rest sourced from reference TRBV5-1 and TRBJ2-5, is KAGVTQTPRYLIKTRGQQVTLSCSPISGHRSVSWYQQTPGQGLQFLFEYFSETQRNKGNFPGRFSGRQFSNSRSEMNVSTLELGDSALYLCASSSGTGQETQYFGPGTRLLVL.

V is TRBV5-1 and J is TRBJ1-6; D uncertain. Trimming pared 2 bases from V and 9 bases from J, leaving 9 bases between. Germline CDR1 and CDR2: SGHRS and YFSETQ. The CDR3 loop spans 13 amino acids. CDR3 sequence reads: CASSLDNFSPLHF. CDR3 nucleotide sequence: TGCGCCAGCAGCTTAGACAACTTTTCACCCCTCCACTTT. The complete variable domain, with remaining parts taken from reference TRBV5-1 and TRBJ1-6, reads KAGVTQTPRYLIKTRGQQVTLSCSPISGHRSVSWYQQTPGQGLQFLFEYFSETQRNKGNFPGRFSGRQFSNSRSEMNVSTLELGDSALYLCASSLDNFSPLHFGNGTRLTVT.

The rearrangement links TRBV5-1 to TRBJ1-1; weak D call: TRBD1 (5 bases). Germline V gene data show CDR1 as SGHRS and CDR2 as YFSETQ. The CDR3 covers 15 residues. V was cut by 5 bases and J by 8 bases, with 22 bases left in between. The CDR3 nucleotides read TGCGCCAGCAGTACACTGGCTGGAGGGGCCGTGGAAGCTTTCTTT. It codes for CASSTLAGGAVEAFF.

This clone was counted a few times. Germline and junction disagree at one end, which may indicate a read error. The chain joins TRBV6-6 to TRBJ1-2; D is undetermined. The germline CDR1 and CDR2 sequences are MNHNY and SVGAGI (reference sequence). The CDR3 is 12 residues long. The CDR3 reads CAISDEGYGYTF. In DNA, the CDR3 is TGTGCCATCAGTGACGAGGGATATGGCTACACCTTC.

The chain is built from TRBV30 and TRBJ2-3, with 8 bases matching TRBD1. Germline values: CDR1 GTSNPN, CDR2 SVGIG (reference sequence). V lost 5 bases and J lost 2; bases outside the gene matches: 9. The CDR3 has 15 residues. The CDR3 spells CAWDRQGRITDTQYF. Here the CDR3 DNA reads TGTGCCTGGGATAGACAGGGGCGAATCACAGATACGCAGTATTTT.

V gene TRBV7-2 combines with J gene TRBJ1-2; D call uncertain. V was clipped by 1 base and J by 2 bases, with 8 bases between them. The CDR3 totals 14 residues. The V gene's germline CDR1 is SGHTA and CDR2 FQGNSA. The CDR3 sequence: CASSLGVDNYGYTF. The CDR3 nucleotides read TGTGCCAGCAGCTTAGGAGTGGACAACTATGGCTACACCTTC.

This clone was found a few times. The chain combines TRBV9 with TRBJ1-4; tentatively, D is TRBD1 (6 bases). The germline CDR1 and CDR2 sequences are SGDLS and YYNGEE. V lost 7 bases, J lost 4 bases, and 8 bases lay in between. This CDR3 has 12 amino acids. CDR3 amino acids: CASGDINEKLFF. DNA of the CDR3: TGTGCCAGCGGGGACATTAATGAAAAACTGTTTTTT.

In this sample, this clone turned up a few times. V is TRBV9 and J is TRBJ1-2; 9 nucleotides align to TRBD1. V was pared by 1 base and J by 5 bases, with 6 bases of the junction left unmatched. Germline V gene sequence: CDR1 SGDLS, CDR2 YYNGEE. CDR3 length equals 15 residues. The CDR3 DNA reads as TGTGCCAGCAGCGTATCCCCGGGACAGGGTTATGGCTACACCTTC. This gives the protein CASSVSPGQGYGYTF.

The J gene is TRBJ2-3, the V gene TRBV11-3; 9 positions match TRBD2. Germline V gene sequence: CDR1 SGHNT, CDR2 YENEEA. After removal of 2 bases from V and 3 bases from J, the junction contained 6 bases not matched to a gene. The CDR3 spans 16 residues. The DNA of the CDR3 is TGTGCCAGCAGCTTAATGGGTAGCGGGGGAACAGATACGCAGTATTTT. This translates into CASSLMGSGGTDTQYF.

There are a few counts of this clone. CDR3 DNA: TGTGCCAGCAGTGAAGCCAGGGTTGGGGCCAACGTCCTGACTTTC. Translation: CASSEARVGANVLTF. The chain is built from TRBV2 and TRBJ2-6; D might be TRBD1 (5 bases). V gave up 0 bases and J gave up 3 bases, with 6 bases separating them. The length of the CDR3 is 15 residues. Germline lookup yields CDR1 SNHLY and CDR2 FYNNEI.

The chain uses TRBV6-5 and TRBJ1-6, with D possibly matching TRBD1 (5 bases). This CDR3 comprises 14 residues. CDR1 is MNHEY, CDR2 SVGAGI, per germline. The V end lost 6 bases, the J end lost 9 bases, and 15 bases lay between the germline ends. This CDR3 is CASSKGRNTSPLHF. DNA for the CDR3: TGTGCCAGCAGCAAGGGACGGAACACTTCACCCCTCCACTTT.

CDR3 in DNA: TGTGCCAGCAGTTATGGTTCCAGGGACTACGAGCAGTACTTC. Translation gives CASSYGSRDYEQYF. V gene TRBV6-5 combines with J gene TRBJ2-7, with D tentatively TRBD1 (5 bases). CDR3 length: 14 residues. Germline V gene lookup returns CDR1 MNHEY and CDR2 SVGAGI. V shed 3 bases and J shed 3 bases, with 12 bases lying between them.

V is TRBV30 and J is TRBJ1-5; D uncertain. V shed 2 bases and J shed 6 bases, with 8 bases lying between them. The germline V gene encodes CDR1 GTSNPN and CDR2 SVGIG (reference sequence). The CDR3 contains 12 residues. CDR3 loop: CAWSIFPQPQHF. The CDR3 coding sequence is TGTGCCTGGAGTATTTTTCCTCAGCCCCAGCATTTT.